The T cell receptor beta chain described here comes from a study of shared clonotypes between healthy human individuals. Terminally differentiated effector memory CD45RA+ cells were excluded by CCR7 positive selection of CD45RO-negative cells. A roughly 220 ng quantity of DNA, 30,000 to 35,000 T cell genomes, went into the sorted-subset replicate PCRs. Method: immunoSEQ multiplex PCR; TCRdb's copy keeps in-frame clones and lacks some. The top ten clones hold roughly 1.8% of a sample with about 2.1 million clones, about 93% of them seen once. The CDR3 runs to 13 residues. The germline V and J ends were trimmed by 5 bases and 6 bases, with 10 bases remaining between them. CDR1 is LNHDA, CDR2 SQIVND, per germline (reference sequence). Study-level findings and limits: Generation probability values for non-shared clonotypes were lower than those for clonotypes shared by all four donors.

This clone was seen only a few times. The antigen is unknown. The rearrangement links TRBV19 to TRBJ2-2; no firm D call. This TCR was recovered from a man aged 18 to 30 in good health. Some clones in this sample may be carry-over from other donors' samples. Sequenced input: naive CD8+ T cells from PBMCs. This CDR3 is CASSALRSGELFF. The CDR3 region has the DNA TGTGCCAGTAGTGCACTACGCTCCGGGGAGCTGTTTTTT.